One and the same sample provided the 9 T cell receptor beta chains below, sequenced in a study of cytomegalovirus exposure and HLA in healthy donors. The study ran its PCR with 60 Vbeta and 13 Jbeta primers. Clones were sequenced by immunoSEQ multiplex PCR, and TCRdb holds only the in-frame ones, with some missing. Here the sample spans approximately 100,000 clones, 70% to 85% being singletons. Input material: PBMCs. Source of these receptors: a woman aged 40-49 years in good health and CMV-seronegative.

The chain employs TRBV10-3 and TRBJ1-2, with unresolved D. V shed 3 bases and J shed 5 bases, with 16 bases lying between them. CDR3 length: 15 amino acids. Per the germline V gene, CDR1 is ENHRY and CDR2 is SYGVKD. The CDR3 DNA reads as TGTGCCATCAGTGACCCCTCGGGTCCCGGGTATGGCTACACCTTC. This sequence encodes CAISDPSGPGYGYTF.

The rearrangement uses TRBV7-2 and TRBJ2-5, with 8 bases that match TRBD2. Per the germline V gene, CDR1 is SGHTA and CDR2 is FQGNSA. The CDR3 sequence is 15 residues long. V lost 5 bases, J lost 2 bases, and 7 bases stayed unmatched. For the CDR3, the DNA is TGTGCCAGCAGCCCAGTTAGCGGGGCACAAGAGACCCAGTACTTC. Residues: CASSPVSGAQETQYF. Full variable domain (outside the CDR3, taken from reference TRBV7-2 and TRBJ2-5): GAGVSQSPSNKVTEKGKDVELRCDPISGHTALYWYRQSLGQGLEFLIYFQGNSAPDKSGLPSDRFSAERTGGSVSTLTIQRTQQEDSAVYLCASSPVSGAQETQYFGPGTRLLVL.

The CDR3 reads CASSYNIEMNTEAFF. For the CDR3, the DNA is TGTGCCAGCAGTTACAATATCGAGATGAACACTGAAGCTTTCTTT. The chain couples TRBV6-6 to TRBJ1-1; D gene uncertain. The CDR3 extends over 15 amino acids. The V gene lost 2 bases and the J gene lost 0 bases, with 10 bases spanning the gap. In germline, CDR1 is MNHNY, CDR2 SVGAGI (reference sequence).

This clone came up a few times. The chain has TRBV7-9 and TRBJ1-1, with D tentatively TRBD1 (5 bases). Trimming stripped 10 bases from V and 3 bases from J, with 15 bases between. Looked up from germline, CDR1 is SEHNR and CDR2 is FQNEAQ (reference sequence). The CDR3 runs to 13 residues. As DNA, the CDR3 is TGTGCCATCGACGATACAGGTGACACTGAAGCTTTCTTT. Translated, it gives CAIDDTGDTEAFF.

The chain couples TRBV10-2 to TRBJ2-2, with TRBD2 identical over 14 bases. V was pared by 5 bases and J by 6 bases, with 5 bases of the junction left unmatched. Looked up from germline, CDR1 is WSHSY and CDR2 is SAAADI. This CDR3 spans 16 amino acids. The CDR3 region has the DNA TGCGCCAGCAGTCCGGGACTAGCGGGAGTCTCCGGGGAGCTGTTTTTT. This codes for CASSPGLAGVSGELFF.

CDR3: CASSEVGTGHNEQFF. The CDR3 DNA follows: TGTGCCAGCAGTGAAGTAGGGACAGGGCACAATGAGCAGTTCTTC. The chain combines TRBV2 with TRBJ2-1; 9 nucleotides align to TRBD1. After removal of 1 base from V and 5 bases from J, the junction contained 3 bases not matched to a gene. The CDR3 is 15 residues long. In germline, CDR1 is SNHLY, CDR2 FYNNEI.

The gene calls are TRBV15 and TRBJ2-5; tentatively, D is TRBD2 (5 bases). V was shortened by 5 bases and J by 3 bases, with 10 bases between the two germline ends. The CDR3 has 13 residues. Germline V gene data show CDR1 as LNHNV and CDR2 as YYDKDF (reference sequence). CDR3: CATSFGLKETQYF. In DNA, the CDR3 is TGTGCCACCAGCTTCGGACTCAAAGAGACCCAGTACTTC.

The rearrangement uses TRBV7-2 and TRBJ2-4; TRBD2 matches at 7 bases. The germline V gene has CDR1 SGHTA and CDR2 FQGNSA. V trimming: 1 base; J trimming: 9 bases; junction bases outside the gene matches: 3. This CDR3 region has 13 residues. In DNA form, the CDR3 reads TGTGCCAGCAGCTTAGGCGGGAGACTCATTCAGTACTTC. Its protein is CASSLGGRLIQYF.

J is TRBJ2-7 and V is TRBV6-5, with 7 bases fitting TRBD1. V lost 0 bases to trimming and J lost 4 bases; unmatched junction nucleotides: 9. Germline V gene lookup returns CDR1 MNHEY and CDR2 SVGAGI. This CDR3 contains 16 residues. CDR3 in DNA: TGTGCCAGCAGTTACTCGATTTTGAGACAGGGATACGAGCAGTACTTC. It encodes CASSYSILRQGYEQYF.